The 27 T cell receptor beta chains presented below share a single source sample, sequenced in a study of cytomegalovirus exposure and HLA in healthy donors. Vbeta (60) and Jbeta (13) primers were used in the PCR. Sequencing used immunoSEQ multiplex PCR; TCRdb keeps in-frame clones, though not all of them. The sample totals 150,000 to 200,000 clones. The sequencing input was PBMCs. The receptors here all came from a man younger than 40 in good health and CMV-seronegative.

The chain carries TRBV7-2 and TRBJ2-5, with 12 positions matching TRBD2. Trimming cost V 1 base and J 11 bases; bases outside gene matches: 8. The CDR3 has 15 amino acids. Germline V gives CDR1 SGHTA, CDR2 FQGNSA. CDR3 protein: CASSLELAGGKKQYF. CDR3 sequence (DNA): TGTGCCAGCAGCTTAGAACTAGCGGGAGGTAAAAAGCAGTACTTC.

The chain links TRBV6-5 to TRBJ1-4, with TRBD1 matching 7 bases. V was clipped by 6 bases and J by 4 bases; unmatched bases: 5. Germline V gene data show CDR1 as MNHEY and CDR2 as SVGAGI. This CDR3 has 14 residues. Here the CDR3 DNA reads TGTGCCAGCAGCCGAGGGACAGTTAATGAAAAACTGTTTTTT. It specifies CASSRGTVNEKLFF.

The gene calls are TRBV10-3 and TRBJ2-3; D is unclear. The length of the CDR3 is 13 residues. The ends were cut back, 9 bases at V and 0 bases at J, with 10 bases in the middle. Germline lookup yields CDR1 ENHRY and CDR2 SYGVKD. The CDR3 coding sequence is TGTGCCATTAAGGTCGGGAGCACAGATACGCAGTATTTT. As protein: CAIKVGSTDTQYF.

The V gene is TRBV27, the J gene TRBJ2-5, with TRBD2 matching 10 bases. CDR3 length equals 16 residues. With 5 bases clipped from V and 4 bases from J, the junction kept 10 bases outside the gene matches. Germline CDR1 MNHEY, CDR2 SMNVEV (reference sequence). In DNA, the CDR3 is TGTGCCAGCAGTCCGGGACCCCTAGCGGGAGTAGAGACCCAGTACTTC. Protein: CASSPGPLAGVETQYF.

The chain employs TRBV21-1 and TRBJ1-3. TRBV21-1 is designated a pseudogene. CDR3 length equals 15 residues. In nucleotides, the CDR3 is TGTGCCAGCAGCAAGCCCGGGAAGTCTGGAAACACCATATATTTT. This gives the protein CASSKPGKSGNTIYF.

Notes on this clone: This sample also contains other DNA sequences that code for the same CDR3. The genes are TRBV27 and TRBJ1-1, with D possibly being TRBD1 (6 bases). Trimming shortened V by 4 bases and J by 3 bases, and 15 bases separated the two germline ends. The germline V gene has CDR1 MNHEY and CDR2 SMNVEV (reference sequence). The CDR3 length is 15 residues. The DNA of the CDR3 is TGTGCCAGCAGTTACTCGAGGGGGATATACACTGAAGCTTTCTTT. Encoded protein: CASSYSRGIYTEAFF.

The V and J genes are TRBV29-1 and TRBJ1-1; 7 bases agree with TRBD1. V lost 1 base, J lost 3 bases, and 5 bases stayed unmatched. From germline, CDR1 is SQVTM and CDR2 ANQGSEA. This CDR3 contains 14 residues. The CDR3 protein is CSVEGNRGDTEAFF. Here the CDR3 DNA reads TGCAGCGTTGAAGGGAACAGGGGTGACACTGAAGCTTTCTTT.

CDR3 DNA sequence: TGTGCCAGTAGTATAATGAGTTACAATCAGCCCCAGCATTTT. It is translated as CASSIMSYNQPQHF. The genes are TRBV19 and TRBJ1-5; no clear D gene. There are 14 residues in the CDR3. Per germline, CDR1 LNHDA and CDR2 SQIVND (reference sequence). Trimming removed 2 bases at V and 3 bases at J, with 8 bases between.

The chain links TRBV9 to TRBJ1-1; possibly TRBD1 for D (5 bases). The CDR3 is 15 amino acids. Trimming stripped 0 bases from V and 2 bases from J, with 11 bases between. CDR1 SGDLS and CDR2 YYNGEE come from the germline V gene. The CDR3 DNA is TGTGCCAGCAGCGTAGTCGACAGACAAAACACTGAAGCTTTCTTT. This gives the protein CASSVVDRQNTEAFF.

V usage is TRBV11-3 and J usage is TRBJ1-3; 7 bases map to TRBD1. Germline assignment: CDR1 SGHNT and CDR2 YENEEA. V was pared by 5 bases and J by 2 bases, with 3 bases of the junction left unmatched. The CDR3 loop spans 14 amino acids. The CDR3 spells CASSPGQAGNTIYF. CDR3 DNA: TGTGCCAGCAGCCCCGGACAGGCTGGAAACACCATATATTTT.

The chain links TRBV7-6 to TRBJ2-7; the match to TRBD1 covers 9 bases. The CDR3 runs 14 residues. Trimming removed 6 bases from V and 4 bases from J; junction bases left unmatched: 7. Germline-derived CDR1 and CDR2 are SGHVS and FNYEAQ. The CDR3 DNA is TGTGCCAGCAGTCCGGGACAGGGCGTGTACGAGCAGTACTTC. Residues: CASSPGQGVYEQYF.

The chain recombines TRBV11-2 with TRBJ2-7; D unclear. Trimming stripped 4 bases from V and 0 bases from J, with 16 bases between. The CDR3 consists of 16 residues. The germline V gene encodes CDR1 SGHAT and CDR2 FQNNGV. The CDR3 nucleotides are TGTGCCAGCAGCTCCCTTCCTTGGCGGAACTCCTACGAGCAGTACTTC. This translates into CASSSLPWRNSYEQYF. The complete variable domain, with remaining parts taken from reference TRBV11-2 and TRBJ2-7, reads EAGVAQSPRYKIIEKRQSVAFWCNPISGHATLYWYQQILGQGPKLLIQFQNNGVVDDSQLPKDRFSAERLKGVDSTLKIQPAKLEDSAVYLCASSSLPWRNSYEQYFGPGTRLTVT.

This chain uses TRBV28 with TRBJ2-1, with 8 bases that match TRBD2. Germline V lookup: CDR1 MDHEN, CDR2 SYDVKM. This CDR3 has 18 amino acids. V lost 4 bases and J lost 0; bases outside the gene matches: 11. The CDR3: CASSSISGTGSSYNEQFF. CDR3 sequence (DNA): TGTGCCAGCAGTTCGATTAGCGGGACTGGGAGCTCCTACAATGAGCAGTTCTTC.

V is TRBV6-4 and J is TRBJ2-7; 7 bases are shared with TRBD1. The V segment lost 5 bases and the J segment 2 bases; nucleotides outside the gene matches: 6. Germline V CDR1 and CDR2: MRHNA, SNTAGT. The CDR3 extends over 14 amino acids. As DNA, the CDR3 is TGTGCCAGCAGTAGTACCGGGACAGCCTACGAGCAGTACTTC. It codes for CASSSTGTAYEQYF.

As regards this clone: This CDR3 is also generated by other DNA sequences in the sample. The CDR3 loop is CASSQVGTGAYGYTF. The CDR3 coding sequence is TGTGCCAGCAGCCAAGTTGGCACAGGAGCCTATGGCTACACCTTC. The rearrangement links TRBV14 to TRBJ1-2; maybe TRBD1 (5 bases). Deletions cut 1 base from V and 4 bases from J, with 13 bases between. In germline, CDR1 is SGHDN, CDR2 FVKESK. The CDR3 contains 15 residues.

The chain employs TRBV18 and TRBJ1-2; no firm D call. CDR1 KGHSH and CDR2 LQKENI come from the germline V gene. V dropped 2 bases and J dropped 3 bases, with 7 bases sitting between them. CDR3 length: 13 residues. CDR3 bases: TGTGCCAGCTCACCAGGGAGGGACTATGGCTACACCTTC. This translates into CASSPGRDYGYTF.

The V call is TRBV4-2, the J call TRBJ1-1; 7 bases are a match to TRBD1. The CDR3 has 14 residues. The ends lost 5 bases at V and 4 bases at J; junction bases unmatched: 7. Per germline, CDR1 LGHNA and CDR2 YNFKEQ. CDR3 nucleotides: TGTGCCAGCAGCTCGCGGACAGGAGGCACTGAAGCTTTCTTT. It yields the protein CASSSRTGGTEAFF.

The V call is TRBV9, the J call TRBJ1-2, with 11 bases fitting TRBD1. Germline lookup yields CDR1 SGDLS and CDR2 YYNGEE. Trimming removed 4 bases from V and 3 bases from J; junction bases left unmatched: 5. This CDR3 has 15 residues. The CDR3 DNA is TGTGCCAGCAGCCTATCGGGACAGGGGGACTATGGCTACACCTTC. As protein: CASSLSGQGDYGYTF.

The chain uses TRBV11-2 and TRBJ1-1; D ambiguous. Germline lookup yields CDR1 SGHAT and CDR2 FQNNGV. The CDR3 consists of 14 residues. V was shortened by 1 base and J by 3 bases, with 9 bases between the two germline ends. The CDR3 nucleotides read TGTGCCAGCAGCTTAGTCCTACGGGACACTGAAGCTTTCTTT. It yields the protein CASSLVLRDTEAFF.

The CDR3 here is CASSEGEGGQPQHF. The CDR3 nucleotides are TGTGCCAGCAGTGAGGGGGAAGGAGGGCAGCCCCAGCATTTT. The chain uses TRBV6-1 and TRBJ1-5; D might be TRBD1 (5 bases). The CDR3 covers 14 residues. CDR1 is MNHNS and CDR2 is SASEGT in the germline V gene. V was trimmed by 3 bases and J by 7 bases, leaving 13 bases between them.

The chain has TRBV19 and TRBJ1-5, with a possible D match to TRBD1 (6 bases). V lost 3 bases and J lost 2, with 11 bases in between. CDR3 length: 15 amino acids. Per the germline V gene, CDR1 is LNHDA and CDR2 is SQIVND (reference sequence). This CDR3 reads CASSMVAGGNQPQHF. The DNA for the CDR3 is TGTGCCAGTAGTATGGTGGCAGGGGGCAATCAGCCCCAGCATTTT.

J is TRBJ2-7 and V is TRBV25-1, with D perhaps matching TRBD1 (6 bases). The CDR3 contains 16 residues. Trimming pared 2 bases from V and 6 bases from J, leaving 20 bases between. Per germline, CDR1 MGHDK and CDR2 SYGVNS. CDR3 sequence reads: CASSEEGRRGRLEQYF. The CDR3 region has the DNA TGTGCCAGCAGTGAAGAGGGGCGCAGGGGACGACTCGAGCAGTACTTC.

This chain joins TRBV29-1 and TRBJ2-5; a weak D match, TRBD2 (6 bases). The CDR3 totals 13 residues. Between the trimmed V and J ends, which lost 6 bases and 1 base, there was a span of 12 bases. The germline CDR1 and CDR2 sequences are SQVTM and ANQGSEA. CDR3 DNA sequence: TGCAGCGTCCTTCGGGACTTCCAAGAGACCCAGTACTTC. It specifies CSVLRDFQETQYF.

The chain links TRBV6-5 to TRBJ1-1; no clear D. The germline V gene encodes CDR1 MNHEY and CDR2 SVGAGI. The CDR3 length is 15 residues. V lost 0 bases and J 1 base, leaving 9 bases between the germline ends. As DNA, the CDR3 is TGTGCCAGCAGTTACTCTCCAGAGGAGAACACTGAAGCTTTCTTT. Translating it yields CASSYSPEENTEAFF.

This rearrangement joins TRBV27 to TRBJ2-2; tentative D call: TRBD2 (5 bases). Germline assignment: CDR1 MNHEY and CDR2 SMNVEV (reference sequence). V lost 6 bases and J 2 bases, leaving 13 bases between the germline ends. The CDR3 is made up of 15 amino acids. For the CDR3, the DNA is TGTGCCAGCAGGATTTTGGGAGATAACACCGGGGAGCTGTTTTTT. Its translation is CASRILGDNTGELFF.

This CDR3 is CASSGGSAGVEQFF. DNA of the CDR3: TGCGCCAGCAGTGGGGGGTCGGCGGGAGTCGAGCAGTTCTTC. The chain employs TRBV10-2 and TRBJ2-1, with TRBD2 matching 7 bases. CDR3 length: 14 residues. V lost 4 bases to trimming and J lost 10 bases; unmatched junction nucleotides: 10. Germline lookup yields CDR1 WSHSY and CDR2 SAAADI.

The CDR3 DNA reads as TGCGCCAGCAGTGAGTGGGGGAGGGGCGCGAGCTACACCTTC. This codes for CASSEWGRGASYTF. The rearrangement uses TRBV10-2 and TRBJ1-2; D possibly corresponds to TRBD1 (5 bases). Germline V gene lookup returns CDR1 WSHSY and CDR2 SAAADI. This CDR3 has 14 amino acids. Trimming cost V 1 base and J 9 bases, with 15 bases left between them.